Sequencing of this T cell receptor beta chain was carried out in a study of blood T cell repertoires in COVID-19 (dated by TCRdb to the early 2020s). For the study in its entirety: Collaborator samples came from the United States, Italy and Spain and covered acute and convalescent phases of COVID-19. Deeply sampled blood TCRbeta repertoires from subjects exposed to, actively infected with, or recovered from COVID-19 were included in the dataset. A freely available public database, intended as a resource for researchers studying the immune response to SARS-CoV-2, is where the repertoires were released. Where HLA class I and class II types were available, the types were taken from metadata supplied by the sample provider, not from assay-based typing. Nearly every sample came with metadata listing a de-identified subject ID, COVID-19 status, age in years and sex. The prospective study material was composed of cDNA or gDNA derived from T cells, B-cell-depleted T cells, or PBMCs. The samples were drawn from two sources: the first 160 participants of the ongoing ImmuneRACE study, and fewer than 1,500 subjects contributed by 6 global collaborators. Beyond this particular receptor, the publication reports: The amount of clinical and demographic metadata varied by source and participant and was provided uncurated.

The collaborating institutions used their own protocols to collect whole blood in K2EDTA tubes. Collaborator samples were shipped for TCRbeta analysis as frozen whole blood, isolated PBMCs, or DNA extracted from either sample type. This clone showed up just a few times. No antigen is known for it. No qualities accompany the bases; no much larger clone lies one base away. TCRbeta CDR3 regions were amplified from genomic DNA using the immunoSEQ Assay, a bias-controlled multiplex PCR. The paper's data handling went like this. The number of nucleated cells in each sample was estimated from the amplification of reference gene primers within the assay. To quantify the absolute abundance of each unique TCRbeta CDR3 rearrangement, sequence reads were collapsed and filtered. For each sample, productive Simpson clonality was calculated as the square root of Simpson's diversity index across productive rearrangements. The source is immuneACCESS, and TCRdb retained only in-frame sequences with V and J called. Part of the clones is not carried over; for the studies checked, unresolved V genes explain less than half of this, and the remainder is unexplained. Clone size and the V and J calls come from that table; the DNA yielded D and trimming. The table for this sample lists 200,000 to 300,000 clones; around 84% of them were counted only once. Less than 5% of the sample belongs to the ten largest clones.

Including cysteine and phenylalanine, the CDR3 has 15 amino acids. This entry keeps only the CDR3 DNA: 45 bases, framed from base 1. Deletion took 6 bases off V and 2 bases off J, with a span of 13 bases between the germline ends. The germline V gene gives CDR1 as KGHSH and CDR2 as LQKENI. The chain is encoded by TRBV18 joined to TRBJ2-2; the D segment could be TRBD2, given 6 matching bases. Sequenced: peripheral blood. The TCR was taken from a man aged 55 to 70 with acute or convalescent COVID-19. The base sequence is TGTGCCAGCTCTCCCCCGGGACTTAACACCGGGGAGCTGTTTTTT. It codes for CASSPPGLNTGELFF.